This TCR beta chain was identified in a study of blood T cell repertoires in COVID-19. Overall study: Acute-phase and convalescent COVID-19 samples originated in the United States, Italy and Spain.

This table comes from immunoSEQ multiplex PCR, and its TCRdb copy is limited to in-frame clones, with some not included. The data contain 350,000 or so clones, around 82% of them seen just once; the ten biggest clones take up just under 3%. V lost 5 bases and J 4 bases, leaving 14 bases between the germline ends. In germline, CDR1 is SGHTA, CDR2 FQGNSA. This CDR3 has 14 amino acids. What was sequenced was peripheral blood. This TCR derives from a man aged 25 to 40 with active or convalescent COVID-19. The rearrangement uses TRBV7-2 and TRBJ1-2; D not resolved. The CDR3 is CASSPPRGFYGYTF. CDR3 bases: TGTGCCAGCAGCCCACCCCGGGGATTCTATGGCTACACCTTC.